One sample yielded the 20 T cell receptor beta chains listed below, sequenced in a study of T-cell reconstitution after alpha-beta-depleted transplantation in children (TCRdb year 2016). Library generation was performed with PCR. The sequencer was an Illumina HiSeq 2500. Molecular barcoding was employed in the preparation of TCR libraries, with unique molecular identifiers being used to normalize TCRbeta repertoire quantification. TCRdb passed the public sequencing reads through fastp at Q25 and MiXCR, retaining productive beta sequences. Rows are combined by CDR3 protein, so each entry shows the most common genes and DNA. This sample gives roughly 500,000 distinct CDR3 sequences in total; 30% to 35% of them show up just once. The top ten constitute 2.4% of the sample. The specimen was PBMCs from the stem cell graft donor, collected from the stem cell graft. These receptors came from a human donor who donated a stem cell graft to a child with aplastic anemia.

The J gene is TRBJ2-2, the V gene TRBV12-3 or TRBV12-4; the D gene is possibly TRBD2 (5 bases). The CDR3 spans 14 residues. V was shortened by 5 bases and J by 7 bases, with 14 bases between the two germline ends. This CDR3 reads CASSPDGRDGELFF. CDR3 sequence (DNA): TGTGCCAGCAGTCCCGACGGACGGGACGGGGAGCTGTTTTTT.

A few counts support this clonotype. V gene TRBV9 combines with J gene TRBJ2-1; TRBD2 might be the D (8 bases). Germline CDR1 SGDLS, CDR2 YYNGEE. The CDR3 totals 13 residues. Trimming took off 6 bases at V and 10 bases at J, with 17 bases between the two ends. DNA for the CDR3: TGTGCCAGCACCGGGAGGGGGCGGCAGGAGCAGTTCTTC. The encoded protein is CASTGRGRQEQFF.

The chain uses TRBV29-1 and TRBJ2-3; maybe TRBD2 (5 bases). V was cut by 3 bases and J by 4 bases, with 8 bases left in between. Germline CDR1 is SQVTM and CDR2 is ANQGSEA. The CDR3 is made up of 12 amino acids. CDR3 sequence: CSVEPLADTQYF. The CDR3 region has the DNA TGCAGCGTTGAGCCACTAGCAGATACGCAGTATTTT.

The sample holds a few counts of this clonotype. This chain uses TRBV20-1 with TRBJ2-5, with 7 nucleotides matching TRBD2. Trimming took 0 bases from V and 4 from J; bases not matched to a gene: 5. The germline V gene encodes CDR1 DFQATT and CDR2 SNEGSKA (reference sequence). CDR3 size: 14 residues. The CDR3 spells CSARDSTSRETQYF. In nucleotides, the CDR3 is TGCAGTGCTAGAGACTCGACTAGCCGAGAGACCCAGTACTTC.

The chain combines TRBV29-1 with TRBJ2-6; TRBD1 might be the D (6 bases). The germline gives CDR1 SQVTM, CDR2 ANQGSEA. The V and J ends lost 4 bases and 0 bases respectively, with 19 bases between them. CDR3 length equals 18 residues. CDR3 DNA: TGCAGCGTTGTTTCGGAGGACAGAACTAACTCTGGGGCCAACGTCCTGACTTTC. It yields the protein CSVVSEDRTNSGANVLTF. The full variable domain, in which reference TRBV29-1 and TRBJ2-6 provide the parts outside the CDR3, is SAVISQKPSRDICQRGTSLTIQCQVDSQVTMMFWYRQQPGQSLTLIATANQGSEATYESGFVIDKFPISRPNLTFSTLTVSNMSPEDSSIYLCSVVSEDRTNSGANVLTFGAGSRLTVL.

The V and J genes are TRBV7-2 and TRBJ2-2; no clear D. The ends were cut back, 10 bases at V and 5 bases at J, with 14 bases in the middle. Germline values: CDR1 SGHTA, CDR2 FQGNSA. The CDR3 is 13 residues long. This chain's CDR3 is CATRAAVTGELFF. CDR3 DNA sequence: TGTGCCACCCGGGCTGCTGTAACCGGGGAGCTGTTTTTT.

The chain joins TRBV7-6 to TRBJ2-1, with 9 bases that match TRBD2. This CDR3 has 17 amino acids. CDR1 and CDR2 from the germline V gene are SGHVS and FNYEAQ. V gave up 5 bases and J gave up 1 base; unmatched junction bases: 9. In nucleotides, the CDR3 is TGTGCCAGCAGCCCCTACTTAGCGGGAGTGTCCTACAATGAGCAGTTCTTC. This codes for CASSPYLAGVSYNEQFF.

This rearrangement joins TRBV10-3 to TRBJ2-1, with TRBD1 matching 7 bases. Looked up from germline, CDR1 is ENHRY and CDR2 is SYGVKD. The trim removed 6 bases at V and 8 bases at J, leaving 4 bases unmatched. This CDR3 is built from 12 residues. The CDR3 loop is CAIRVQGYEQFF. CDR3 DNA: TGTGCCATCAGGGTACAGGGGTATGAGCAGTTCTTC.

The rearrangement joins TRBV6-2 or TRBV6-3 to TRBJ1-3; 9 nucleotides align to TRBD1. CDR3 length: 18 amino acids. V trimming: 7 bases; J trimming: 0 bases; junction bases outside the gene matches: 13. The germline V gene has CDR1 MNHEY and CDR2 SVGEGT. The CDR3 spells CASTRTRDRVSSGNTIYF. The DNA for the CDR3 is TGTGCCAGCACCCGAACCCGGGACAGGGTGAGCTCTGGAAACACCATATATTTT.

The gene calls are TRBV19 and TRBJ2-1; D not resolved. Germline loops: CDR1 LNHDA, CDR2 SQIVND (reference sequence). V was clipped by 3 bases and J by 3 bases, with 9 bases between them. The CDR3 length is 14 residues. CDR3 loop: CASSMLLDYNEQFF. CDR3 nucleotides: TGTGCCAGTAGTATGTTACTGGACTACAATGAGCAGTTCTTC.

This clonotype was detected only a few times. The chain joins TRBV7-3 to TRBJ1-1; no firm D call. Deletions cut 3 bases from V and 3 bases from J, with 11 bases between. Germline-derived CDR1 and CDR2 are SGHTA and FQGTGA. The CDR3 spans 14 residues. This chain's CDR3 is CASSFGGLDTEAFF. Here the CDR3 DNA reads TGTGCCAGCAGCTTTGGTGGTCTTGACACTGAAGCTTTCTTT.

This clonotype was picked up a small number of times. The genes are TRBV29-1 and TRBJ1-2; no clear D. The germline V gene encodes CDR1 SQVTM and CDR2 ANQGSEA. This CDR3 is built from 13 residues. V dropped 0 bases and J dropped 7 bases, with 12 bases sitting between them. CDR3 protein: CSVEDHQGPGYTF. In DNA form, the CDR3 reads TGCAGCGTTGAAGATCACCAAGGTCCTGGCTACACCTTC. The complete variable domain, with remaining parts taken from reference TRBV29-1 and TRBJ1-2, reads SAVISQKPSRDICQRGTSLTIQCQVDSQVTMMFWYRQQPGQSLTLIATANQGSEATYESGFVIDKFPISRPNLTFSTLTVSNMSPEDSSIYLCSVEDHQGPGYTFGSGTRLTVV.

The CDR3 here is CASNNRNGNGYTF. The CDR3 nucleotides are TGTGCCAGTAACAATCGGAACGGAAATGGCTACACCTTC. This sequence joins TRBV7-9 and TRBJ1-2; D ambiguous. Deletions cut 9 bases from V and 6 bases from J, with 17 bases between. This CDR3 has 13 residues. The germline V gene encodes CDR1 SEHNR and CDR2 FQNEAQ (reference sequence).

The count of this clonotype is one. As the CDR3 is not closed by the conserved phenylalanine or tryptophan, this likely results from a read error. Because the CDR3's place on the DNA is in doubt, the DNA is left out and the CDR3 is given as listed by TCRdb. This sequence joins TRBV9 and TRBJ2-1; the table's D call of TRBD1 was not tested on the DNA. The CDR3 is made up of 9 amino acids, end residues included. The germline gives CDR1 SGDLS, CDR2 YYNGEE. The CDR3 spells CASSVRTGP.

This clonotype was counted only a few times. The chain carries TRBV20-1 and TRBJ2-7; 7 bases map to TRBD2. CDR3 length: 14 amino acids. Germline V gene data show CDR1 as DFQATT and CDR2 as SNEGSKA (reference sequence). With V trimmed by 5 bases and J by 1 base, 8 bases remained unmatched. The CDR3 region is CSAPTSSGSYEQYF. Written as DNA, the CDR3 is TGCAGTGCTCCCACCTCTAGCGGTTCCTACGAGCAGTACTTC.

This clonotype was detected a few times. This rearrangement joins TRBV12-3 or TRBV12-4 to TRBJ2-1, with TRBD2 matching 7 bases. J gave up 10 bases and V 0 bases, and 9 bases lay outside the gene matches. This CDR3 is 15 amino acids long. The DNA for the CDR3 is TGTGCCAGCAGTTTAGCCGCCTGGGAGGGCGGGGAGCAGTTCTTC. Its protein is CASSLAAWEGGEQFF.

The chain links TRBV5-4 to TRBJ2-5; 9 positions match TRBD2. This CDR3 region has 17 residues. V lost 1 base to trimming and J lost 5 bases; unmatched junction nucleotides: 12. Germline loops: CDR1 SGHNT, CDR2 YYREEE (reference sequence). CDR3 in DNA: TGTGCCAGCAGCTTGTTTTCCAGCGGGAGGTTTGGGGAGACCCAGTACTTC. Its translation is CASSLFSSGRFGETQYF.

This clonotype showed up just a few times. Here the CDR3 reads CASSETGRGNQPQHF. The CDR3 bases are TGTGCCAGCAGCGAGACAGGGAGGGGCAATCAGCCCCAGCATTTT. The rearrangement joins TRBV7-2 to TRBJ1-5; 7 bases fit TRBD1. Germline loops: CDR1 SGHTA, CDR2 FQGNSA. V was pared by 5 bases and J by 2 bases, with 6 bases of the junction left unmatched. The CDR3 contains 15 residues.

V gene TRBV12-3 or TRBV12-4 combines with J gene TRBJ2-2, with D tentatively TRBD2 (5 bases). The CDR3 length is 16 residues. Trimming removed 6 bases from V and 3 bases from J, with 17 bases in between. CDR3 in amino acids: CASRTPVGRHTGELFF. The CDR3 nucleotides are TGTGCCAGCAGAACCCCCGTTGGGAGACACACCGGGGAGCTGTTTTTT.

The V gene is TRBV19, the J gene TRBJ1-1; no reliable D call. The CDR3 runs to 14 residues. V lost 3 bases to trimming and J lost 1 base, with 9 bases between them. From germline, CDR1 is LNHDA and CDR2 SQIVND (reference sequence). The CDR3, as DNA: TGTGCCAGTAGTATCGGAGGTTGGAACACTGAAGCTTTCTTT. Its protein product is CASSIGGWNTEAFF.